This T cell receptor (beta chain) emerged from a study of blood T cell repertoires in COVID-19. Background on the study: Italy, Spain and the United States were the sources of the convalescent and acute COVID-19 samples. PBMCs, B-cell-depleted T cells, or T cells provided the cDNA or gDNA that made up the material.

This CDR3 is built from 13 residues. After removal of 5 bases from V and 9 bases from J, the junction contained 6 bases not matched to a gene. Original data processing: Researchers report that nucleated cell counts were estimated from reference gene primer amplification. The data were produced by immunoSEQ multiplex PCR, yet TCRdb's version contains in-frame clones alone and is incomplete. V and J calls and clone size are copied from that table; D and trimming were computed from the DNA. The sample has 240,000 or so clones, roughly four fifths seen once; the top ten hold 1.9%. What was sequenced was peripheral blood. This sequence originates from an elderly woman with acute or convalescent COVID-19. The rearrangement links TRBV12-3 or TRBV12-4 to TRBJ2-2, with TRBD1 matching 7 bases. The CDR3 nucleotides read TGTGCCAGCAGTGACAGGGTTGGTAGGGAGCTGTTTTTT. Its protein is CASSDRVGRELFF.